This TCR beta chain emerged from a study of blood T cell repertoires in COVID-19. Study context: Italy, Spain and the United States were the sources of the convalescent and acute COVID-19 samples. T cells, B-cell-depleted T cells, or PBMCs provided the cDNA or gDNA that served as material.

This clone was observed a handful of times. How the authors handled the data: By means of reference gene primer amplification, nucleated cell counts were estimated. The protocol was immunoSEQ multiplex PCR, while the TCRdb copy is restricted to in-frame clones and leaves out a portion. The V and J calls and clone size come from that table; D and trimming were worked out from the DNA. This sample has some 360,000 clones, with around 87% found just once. Germline CDR1 reads MDHEN; CDR2 reads SYDVKM. Deletions cut 3 bases from V and 7 bases from J, with 18 bases between. There are 15 residues in the CDR3. Those enrolled in Seattle joined during active infection and were followed longitudinally afterward.

The clonotype comes from a woman aged 55 to 70 with COVID-19, enrolled during active disease. Sequenced sample: peripheral blood. The chain joins TRBV28 to TRBJ1-1; the D gene is possibly TRBD1 (5 bases). CDR3 amino acids: CASSFKYPQANEAFF. As DNA, the CDR3 is TGTGCCAGCAGTTTCAAGTACCCACAGGCGAATGAAGCTTTCTTT.